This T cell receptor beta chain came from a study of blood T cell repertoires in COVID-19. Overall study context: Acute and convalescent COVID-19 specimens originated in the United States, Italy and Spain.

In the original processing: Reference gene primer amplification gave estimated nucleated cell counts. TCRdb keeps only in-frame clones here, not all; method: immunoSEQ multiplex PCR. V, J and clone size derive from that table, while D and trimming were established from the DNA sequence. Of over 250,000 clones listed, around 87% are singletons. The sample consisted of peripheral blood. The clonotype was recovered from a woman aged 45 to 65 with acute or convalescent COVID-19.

CDR3 nucleotides: TGTGCCAGCAGTACCCTGTGGACAGGGGCAAGCGAGCAGTACTTC. This sequence encodes CASSTLWTGASEQYF. This chain uses TRBV6-5 with TRBJ2-7, with 9 bases fitting TRBD1. CDR3 size: 15 residues. Looked up from germline, CDR1 is MNHEY and CDR2 is SVGAGI. J gave up 6 bases and V 5 bases, and 11 bases lay outside the gene matches.